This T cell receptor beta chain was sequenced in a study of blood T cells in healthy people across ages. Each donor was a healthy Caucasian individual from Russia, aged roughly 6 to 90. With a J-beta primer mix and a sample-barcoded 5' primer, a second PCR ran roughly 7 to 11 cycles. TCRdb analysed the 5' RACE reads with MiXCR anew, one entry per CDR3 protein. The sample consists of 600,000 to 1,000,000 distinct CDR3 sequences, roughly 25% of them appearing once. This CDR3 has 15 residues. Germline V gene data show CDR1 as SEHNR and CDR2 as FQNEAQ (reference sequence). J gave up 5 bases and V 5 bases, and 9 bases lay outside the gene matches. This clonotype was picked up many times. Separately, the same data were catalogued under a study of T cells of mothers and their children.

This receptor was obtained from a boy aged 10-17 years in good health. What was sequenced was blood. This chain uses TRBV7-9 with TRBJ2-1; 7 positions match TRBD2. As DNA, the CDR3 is TGTGCCAGCAGCCCGGGGCTAGCGGCAAACAATGAGCAGTTCTTC. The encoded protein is CASSPGLAANNEQFF.